The source of this TCR beta chain is a study of molecular identifiers for immune sequencing clone quantification. Trimming at V came to 3 bases and at J to 0 bases, leaving 4 bases not matched to a gene. This CDR3 comprises 18 residues. The V gene's germline CDR1 is PRHDT and CDR2 FYEKMQ (reference sequence). TCRdb recomputed calls from the PCR reads with MiXCR, one row per CDR3 protein. This sample has about 60,000 distinct CDR3 sequences, with less than 20% found just once. Many counts were recorded for this clonotype. The sequenced sample was naive CD8+ T cells from blood, with Jurkat cell RNA spiked in. This sample's subset: FACS-sorted CD8+CD4-CCR7+CD45RA+ naive T cells. This chain uses TRBV13 with TRBJ2-3; TRBD2 matches 15 bases. The clonotype comes from a human donor in good health. Some libraries in this study had Jurkat cell RNA spiked in. The CDR3 protein is CASSFGLAGGPSTDTQYF. The CDR3 nucleotides read TGTGCCAGCAGCTTCGGACTAGCGGGAGGGCCAAGCACAGATACGCAGTATTTT.